The clone carrying this T cell receptor beta chain was recorded at least ten times. This entry is derived from a study of regulatory T cells in long-lasting Graves disease. The wider study: Prior antithyroid drug treatment in newly diagnosed Graves' patients lasted under 3 months.

Arm-PCR with iRepertoire HTBI primers amplified the CDR3 regions for these TCR beta libraries. From the multiplex PCR reads, TCRdb called clonotypes with MiXCR, one entry per CDR3 protein. The table shows approximately 400,000 distinct CDR3 sequences, with 14% to 15% occurring only once. Time point indicated: newly diagnosed GD, antithyroid drugs for less than 3 months. Making the TCR library involved RNA that had been extracted from PBMCs. V shed 5 bases, J shed 4 bases, and the junction held 5 bases outside the gene matches. Looked up from germline, CDR1 is KGHSH and CDR2 is LQKENI. CDR3 length equals 15 residues. This sample also belongs to another study, concerning T cells in Graves' hyperthyroidism and ophthalmopathy. That source notes: Used for diagnoses were clinical symptoms, serum thyroxine and TRAb, thyroid ultrasound and orbital computed tomography.

The sample consisted of peripheral blood mononuclear cells (PBMCs), taken at new diagnosis, from a patient treated with antithyroid drugs. The chain couples TRBV18 to TRBJ2-7; 13 bases map to TRBD2. This TCR derives from a woman in her 40s with Graves disease. CDR3 sequence (DNA): TGTGCCAGCTCAACCGGACTAGCGGGAGCGTACGAGCAGTACTTC. Translating it yields CASSTGLAGAYEQYF.